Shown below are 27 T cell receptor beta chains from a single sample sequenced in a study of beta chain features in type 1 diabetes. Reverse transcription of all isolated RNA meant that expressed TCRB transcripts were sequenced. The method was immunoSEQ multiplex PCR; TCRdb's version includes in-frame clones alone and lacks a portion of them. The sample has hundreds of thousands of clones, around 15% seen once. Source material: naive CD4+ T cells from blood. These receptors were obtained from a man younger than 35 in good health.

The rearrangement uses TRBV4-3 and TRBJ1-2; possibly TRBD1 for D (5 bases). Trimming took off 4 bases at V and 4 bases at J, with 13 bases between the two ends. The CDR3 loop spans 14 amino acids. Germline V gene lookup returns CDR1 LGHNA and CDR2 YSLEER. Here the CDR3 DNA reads TGCGCCAGCAGCCGCGGGGACGGGCCCTATGGCTACACCTTC. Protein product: CASSRGDGPYGYTF.

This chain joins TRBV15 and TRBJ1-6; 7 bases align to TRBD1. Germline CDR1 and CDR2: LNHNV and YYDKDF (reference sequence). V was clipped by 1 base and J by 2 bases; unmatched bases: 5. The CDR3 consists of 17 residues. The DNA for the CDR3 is TGTGCCACCAGCAGAGCAGGGGGTGCCACCTATAATTCACCCCTCCACTTT. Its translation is CATSRAGGATYNSPLHF.

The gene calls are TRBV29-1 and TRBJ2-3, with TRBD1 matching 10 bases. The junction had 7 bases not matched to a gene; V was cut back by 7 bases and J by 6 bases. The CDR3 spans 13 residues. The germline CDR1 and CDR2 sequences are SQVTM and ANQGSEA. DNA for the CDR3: TGCAGCGGTGGCCCGGACAGGGGGGATACGCAGTATTTT. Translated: CSGGPDRGDTQYF.

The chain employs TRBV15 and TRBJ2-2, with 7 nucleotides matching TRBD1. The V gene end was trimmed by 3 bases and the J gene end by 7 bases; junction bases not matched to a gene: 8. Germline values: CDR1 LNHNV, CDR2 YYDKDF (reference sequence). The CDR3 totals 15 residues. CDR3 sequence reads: CATSRKTGSNGELFF. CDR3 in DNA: TGTGCCACCAGCAGGAAGACAGGGAGCAACGGGGAGCTGTTTTTT.

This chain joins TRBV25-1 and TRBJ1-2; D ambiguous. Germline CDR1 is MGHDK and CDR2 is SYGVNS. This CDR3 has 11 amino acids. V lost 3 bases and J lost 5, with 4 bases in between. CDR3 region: CASSDGYGYTF. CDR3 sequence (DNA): TGTGCCAGCAGTGACGGATATGGCTACACCTTC.

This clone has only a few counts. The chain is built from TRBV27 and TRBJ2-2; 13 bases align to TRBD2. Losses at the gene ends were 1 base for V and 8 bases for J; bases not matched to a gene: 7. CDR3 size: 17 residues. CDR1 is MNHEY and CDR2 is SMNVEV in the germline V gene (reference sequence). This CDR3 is CASSLFGLAGVAGELFF. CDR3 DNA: TGTGCCAGCAGTTTATTCGGACTAGCGGGAGTGGCTGGGGAGCTGTTTTTT.

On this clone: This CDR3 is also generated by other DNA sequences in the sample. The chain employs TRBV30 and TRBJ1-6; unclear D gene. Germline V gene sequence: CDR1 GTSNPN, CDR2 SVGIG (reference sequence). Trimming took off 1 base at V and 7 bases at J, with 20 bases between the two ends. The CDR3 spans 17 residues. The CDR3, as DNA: TGTGCCTGGAGTGCCAGTAGTGGCGGTCGGGCGAATTCACCCCTCCACTTT. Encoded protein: CAWSASSGGRANSPLHF.

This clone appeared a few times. The CDR3 sequence: CASSITSPQGMAEAFF. The CDR3 DNA reads as TGTGCCAGCAGCATCACTTCTCCACAGGGGATGGCTGAAGCTTTCTTT. The rearrangement links TRBV28 to TRBJ1-1; 7 bases map to TRBD1. Germline V CDR1 and CDR2: MDHEN, SYDVKM. The CDR3 runs to 16 residues. The ends lost 6 bases at V and 6 bases at J; junction bases unmatched: 16.

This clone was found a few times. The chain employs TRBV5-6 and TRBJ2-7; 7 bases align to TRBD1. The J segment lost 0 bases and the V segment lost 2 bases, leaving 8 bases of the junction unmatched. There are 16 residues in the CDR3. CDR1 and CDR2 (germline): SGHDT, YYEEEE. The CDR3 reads CASSFLTTGSSYEQYF. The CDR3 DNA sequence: TGTGCCAGCAGCTTCCTCACGACAGGGAGCTCCTACGAGCAGTACTTC. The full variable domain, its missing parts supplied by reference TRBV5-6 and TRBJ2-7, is DAGVTQSPTHLIKTRGQQVTLRCSPKSGHDTVSWYQQALGQGPQFIFQYYEEEERQRGNFPDRFSGHQFPNYSSELNVNALLLGDSALYLCASSFLTTGSSYEQYFGPGTRLTVT.

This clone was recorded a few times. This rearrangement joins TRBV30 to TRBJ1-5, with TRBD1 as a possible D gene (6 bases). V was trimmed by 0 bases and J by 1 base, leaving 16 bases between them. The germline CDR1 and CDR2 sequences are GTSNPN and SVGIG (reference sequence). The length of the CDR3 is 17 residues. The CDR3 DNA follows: TGTGCCTGGAGTGTACCGGGGGCGGGTCGAAGCAATCAGCCCCAGCATTTT. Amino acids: CAWSVPGAGRSNQPQHF.

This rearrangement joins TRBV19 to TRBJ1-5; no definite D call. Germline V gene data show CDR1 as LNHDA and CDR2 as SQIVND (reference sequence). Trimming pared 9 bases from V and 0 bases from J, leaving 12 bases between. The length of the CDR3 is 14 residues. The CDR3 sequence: CARKRRDSNQPQHF. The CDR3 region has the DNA TGTGCCAGGAAAAGGAGAGATAGCAATCAGCCCCAGCATTTT.

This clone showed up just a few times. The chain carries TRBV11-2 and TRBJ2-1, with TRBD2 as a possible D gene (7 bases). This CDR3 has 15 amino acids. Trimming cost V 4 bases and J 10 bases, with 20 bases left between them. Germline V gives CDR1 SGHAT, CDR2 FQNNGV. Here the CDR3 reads CASSWAMAGAREQFF. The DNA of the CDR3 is TGTGCCAGCAGCTGGGCAATGGCGGGGGCGAGGGAGCAGTTCTTC.

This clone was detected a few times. The DNA for the CDR3 is TGCAGTGCCCAAAGTCACAATGAGCAGTTCTTC. This codes for CSAQSHNEQFF. This rearrangement joins TRBV20-1 to TRBJ2-1; no clear D gene. The ends were cut back, 6 bases at V and 5 bases at J, with 8 bases in the middle. Germline V lookup: CDR1 DFQATT, CDR2 SNEGSKA (reference sequence). This CDR3 has 11 residues.

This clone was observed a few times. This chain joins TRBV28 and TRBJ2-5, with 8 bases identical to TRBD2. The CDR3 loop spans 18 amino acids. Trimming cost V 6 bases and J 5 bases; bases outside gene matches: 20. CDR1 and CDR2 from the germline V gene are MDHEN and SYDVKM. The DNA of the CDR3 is TGTGCCAGCAGGCCCCCGCTTAGGGAGCGGGGGACATGGGAGACCCAGTACTTC. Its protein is CASRPPLRERGTWETQYF.

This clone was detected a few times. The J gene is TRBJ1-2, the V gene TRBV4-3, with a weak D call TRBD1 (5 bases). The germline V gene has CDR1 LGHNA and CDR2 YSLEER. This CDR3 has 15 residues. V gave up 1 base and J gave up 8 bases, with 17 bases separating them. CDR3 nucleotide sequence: TGCGCCAGCAGCCAAGCCGGGACCTCTACGAGGGGCTACACCTTC. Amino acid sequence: CASSQAGTSTRGYTF.

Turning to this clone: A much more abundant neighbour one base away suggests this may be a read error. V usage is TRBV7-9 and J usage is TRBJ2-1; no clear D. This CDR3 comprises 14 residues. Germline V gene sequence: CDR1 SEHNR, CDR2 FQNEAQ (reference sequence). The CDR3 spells CASTLVRAPAQQFF. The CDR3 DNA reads TGTGCCAGCACCTTAGTCCGGGCGCCAGCCCAGCAGTTCTTC.

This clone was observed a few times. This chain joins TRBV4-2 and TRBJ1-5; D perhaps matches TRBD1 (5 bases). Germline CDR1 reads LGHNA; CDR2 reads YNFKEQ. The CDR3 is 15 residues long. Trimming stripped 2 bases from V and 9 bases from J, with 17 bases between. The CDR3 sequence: CASSQSLWGEGPQHF. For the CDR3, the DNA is TGTGCCAGCAGCCAATCCCTCTGGGGCGAAGGGCCCCAGCATTTT.

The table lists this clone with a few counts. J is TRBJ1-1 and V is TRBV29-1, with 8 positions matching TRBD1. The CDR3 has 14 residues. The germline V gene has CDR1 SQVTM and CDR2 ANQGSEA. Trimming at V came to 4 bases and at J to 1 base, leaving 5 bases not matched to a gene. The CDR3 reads CSVANRGKNTEAFF. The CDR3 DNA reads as TGCAGCGTTGCCAACAGGGGGAAGAACACTGAAGCTTTCTTT.

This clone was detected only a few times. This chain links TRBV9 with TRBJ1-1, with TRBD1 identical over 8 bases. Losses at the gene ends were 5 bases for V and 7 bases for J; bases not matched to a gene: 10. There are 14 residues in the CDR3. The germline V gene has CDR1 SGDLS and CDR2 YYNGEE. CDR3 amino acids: CASRPRQGMSEAFF. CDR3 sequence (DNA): TGTGCCAGCAGACCAAGACAGGGGATGAGTGAAGCTTTCTTT.

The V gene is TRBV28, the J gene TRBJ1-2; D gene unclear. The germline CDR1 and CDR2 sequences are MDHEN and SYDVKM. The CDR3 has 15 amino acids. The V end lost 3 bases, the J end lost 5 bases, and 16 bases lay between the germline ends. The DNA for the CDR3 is TGTGCCAGCAGTTTGGGGTCGGCGGGAGGATATGGCTACACCTTC. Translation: CASSLGSAGGYGYTF.

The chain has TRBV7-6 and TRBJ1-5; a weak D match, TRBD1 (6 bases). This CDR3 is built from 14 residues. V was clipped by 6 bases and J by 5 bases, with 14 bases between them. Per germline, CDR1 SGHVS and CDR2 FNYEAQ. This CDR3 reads CASSRTASDQPQHF. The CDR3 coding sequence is TGTGCCAGCAGTAGGACAGCCAGCGATCAGCCCCAGCATTTT.

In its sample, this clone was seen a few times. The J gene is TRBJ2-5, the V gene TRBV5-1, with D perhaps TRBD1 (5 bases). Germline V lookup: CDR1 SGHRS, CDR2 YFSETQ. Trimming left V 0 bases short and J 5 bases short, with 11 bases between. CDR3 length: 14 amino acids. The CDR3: CASSLDWGRETQYF. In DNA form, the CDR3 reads TGCGCCAGCAGCTTGGATTGGGGCAGGGAGACCCAGTACTTC.

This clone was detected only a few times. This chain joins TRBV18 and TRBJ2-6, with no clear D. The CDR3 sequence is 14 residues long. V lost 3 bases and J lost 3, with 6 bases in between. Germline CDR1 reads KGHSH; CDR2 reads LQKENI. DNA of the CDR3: TGTGCCAGCTCACCGCAGCTTGGGGCCAACGTCCTGACTTTC. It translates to CASSPQLGANVLTF. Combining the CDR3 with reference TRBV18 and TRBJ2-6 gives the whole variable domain NAGVMQNPRHLVRRRGQEARLRCSPMKGHSHVYWYRQLPEEGLKFMVYLQKENIIDESGMPKERFSAEFPKEGPSILRIQQVVRGDSAAYFCASSPQLGANVLTFGAGSRLTVL.

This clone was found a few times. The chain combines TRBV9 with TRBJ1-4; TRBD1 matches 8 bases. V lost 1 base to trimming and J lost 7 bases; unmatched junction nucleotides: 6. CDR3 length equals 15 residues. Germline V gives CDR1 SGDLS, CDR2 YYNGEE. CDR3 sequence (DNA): TGTGCCAGCAGCGTACGACAGGGGTTGGGTGAAAAACTGTTTTTT. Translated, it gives CASSVRQGLGEKLFF.

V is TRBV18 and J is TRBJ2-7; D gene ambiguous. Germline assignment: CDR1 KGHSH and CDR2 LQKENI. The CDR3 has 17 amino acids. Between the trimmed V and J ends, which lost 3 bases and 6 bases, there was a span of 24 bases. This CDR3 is CASSPSVPEYRRGEQYF. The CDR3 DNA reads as TGTGCCAGCTCACCGTCCGTTCCCGAGTATCGCCGCGGCGAGCAGTACTTC.

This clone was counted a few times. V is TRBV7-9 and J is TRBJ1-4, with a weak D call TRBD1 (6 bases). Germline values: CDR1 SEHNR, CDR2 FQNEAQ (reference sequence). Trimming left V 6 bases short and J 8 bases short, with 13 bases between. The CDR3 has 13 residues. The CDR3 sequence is CASRDRDREKLFF. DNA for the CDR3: TGTGCCAGCAGAGACAGAGACAGGGAAAAACTGTTTTTT.

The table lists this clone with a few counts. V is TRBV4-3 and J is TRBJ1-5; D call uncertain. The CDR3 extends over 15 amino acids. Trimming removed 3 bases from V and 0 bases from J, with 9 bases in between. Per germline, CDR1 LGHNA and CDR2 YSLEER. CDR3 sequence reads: CASSQEWGSNQPQHF. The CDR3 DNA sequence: TGCGCCAGCAGCCAGGAGTGGGGTAGCAATCAGCCCCAGCATTTT.